The rows below give T cell receptor beta chains drawn from one sample of a study of siplizumab effects on memory and regulatory T cells. Measured with immunoSEQ multiplex PCR; TCRdb has only the in-frame clones, and not every one. The sample has about 56,000 clones; 95% to 98% are singletons. Sequencing was carried out using naive CD8+ T cells sorted from blood. All receptors derive from a human donor in good health. The CDR3 runs from the conserved cysteine through the conserved F or W. A D gene is named only where the DNA matches it firmly. Part of the rows lack a size; the others show once, few, many or a class for expanded clones.

CASSPGLTINEQFF TGTGCCAGCAGCCCGGGACTAACTATAAATGAGCAGTTCTTC NA 14 TRBJ2-1 TRBV13 TRBD2
CASSILAGGSTYEQYF TGCGCCAGCAGCATACTAGCGGGAGGGTCCACCTACGAGCAGTACTTC NA 16 TRBJ2-7 TRBV4-1 TRBD2
CASSRDRGRETQYF TGTGCCAGCAGTCGCGACAGGGGCAGGGAGACCCAGTACTTC NA 14 TRBJ2-5 TRBV27 TRBD1
CASSFRVSGNTIYF TGTGCCAGCAGTTTCAGGGTCTCTGGAAACACCATATATTTT once 14 TRBJ1-3 TRBV28 NA
CASGSHGPADGYTF TGTGCTAGTGGTTCACATGGCCCGGCGGATGGCTACACCTTC NA 14 TRBJ1-2 TRBV12-5 NA
CASSSGQGGSWYGYTF TGTGCCAGCAGCTCGGGACAGGGTGGGAGTTGGTATGGCTACACCTTC NA 16 TRBJ1-2 TRBV7-9 TRBD1
CASSFRDRSDEQYF TGCGCCAGCAGCTTCCGGGACAGGTCCGACGAGCAGTACTTC NA 14 TRBJ2-7 TRBV5-1 TRBD1
CASSVGEGISNEQFF TGTGCCAGCAGCGTAGGAGAGGGTATCAGCAATGAGCAGTTCTTC NA 15 TRBJ2-1 TRBV9 NA
CASSLGQGNNEQFF TGTGCCAGCAGCCTGGGACAGGGTAACAATGAGCAGTTCTTC NA 14 TRBJ2-1 TRBV9 TRBD1
CASSIDWGYGYTF TGTGCCAGTAGTATTGATTGGGGGTATGGCTACACCTTC NA 13 TRBJ1-2 TRBV19 NA
CASSLSITGNTIYF TGTGCCAGCAGTTTATCTATTACCGGAAACACCATATATTTT NA 14 TRBJ1-3 TRBV27 NA
CASSDREKDTQYF TGTGCCAGCAGTGACAGGGAGAAAGATACGCAGTATTTT NA 13 TRBJ2-3 TRBV27 TRBD1
CATNDQNRELFF TGTGCCACCAACGACCAGAACCGGGAACTGTTTTTT NA 12 TRBJ1-4 TRBV15 NA
CASNGAGTEAFF TGTGCCAGCAATGGGGCGGGCACTGAAGCTTTCTTT NA 12 TRBJ1-1 TRBV27 NA